The rows below give T cell receptor beta chains drawn from one sample of a study of T cells after posttransplantation cyclophosphamide. TCRdb's copy holds only in-frame clones and misses some; the assay was immunoSEQ multiplex PCR. This sample has 15,000 to 20,000 clones, with approximately 90% found just once. This specimen was PBMCs, taken after allogeneic stem cell transplant with posttransplant cyclophosphamide. These receptors were obtained from a female patient between 35 and 55 years old who received an allogeneic stem cell transplant from a related donor, was CMV-positive, and had no GVHD. Some T cells may originate from the graft donor. Each CDR3 is given with its conserved first and last residue. D genes are given only for firm matches. Clone size is shown for a subset of rows, as once, few, many or a class of expanded clone.

cdr3_aa clone_size d_call v_call
CASRDSLLSGNTIYF NA TRBD1 TRBV27
CASTDRSTTEAFF NA NA TRBV2
CAWSVLEGTYNEQFF NA NA TRBV30
CASSSSGPIYEQYF NA NA TRBV13
CASSIRDSGSGNEQFF NA TRBD2 TRBV19
CASSVGGTHSYEQYF NA NA TRBV9
CASSQRRISGSPYEQYF NA TRBD2 TRBV4-2
CAIKEGTSSYNEQFF NA TRBD2 TRBV10-3
CASSYYGTGVYNEQFF NA TRBD1 TRBV28
CASSQVRTGGNQPQHF NA NA TRBV4-3
CAISPGLALYNEQFF NA TRBD2 TRBV10-3
CASSYTRDTYSPLHF NA NA TRBV6-5
CASSLADNEQFF NA NA TRBV5-1
CAGAGGSLAFSGRSEAFF once NA TRBV7-9
CAISSDSFTDTQYF NA NA TRBV10-3
CASSLETTGVQETQYF NA NA TRBV7-6
CASSLVREYNYEQYF NA NA TRBV7-2
CATSRAGRETQYF once NA TRBV15
CASSFSENQPQHF NA NA TRBV5-5
CASSHGTRANTGELFF NA TRBD2 TRBV4-3
CASSLGTGPTSYEQYF NA NA TRBV7-9
CASGLGRDRAFGQPQHF NA TRBD1 TRBV12-5
CASTSGTAGNTIYF NA TRBD1 TRBV5-1
CASSFQGTEAFF NA NA TRBV5-4
CASSAGTGYNEQFF NA TRBD1 TRBV9
CASSLGPPGSTEAFF NA NA TRBV5-1
CASTEEGNERFF NA NA TRBV2
CASSEAVTGGELFF NA NA TRBV2
CASSPLSRDDNEQFF NA NA TRBV9
CASSFSAGYGYTF few NA TRBV7-9
CASRHPTSGSTGELFF once NA TRBV12-2
CASSLSGRGIYEQYF NA TRBD2 TRBV28
CASSLMGTSNEQFF once NA TRBV7-2
CASSPDSGRYNEQFF NA TRBD2 TRBV5-6
CASSVAGRNEQFF NA NA TRBV2
CASSRYSVQGDYGYTF NA TRBD1 TRBV4-3
CATTLSRTVYGTDTQYF NA NA TRBV28
CASSIRTGVNEQFF NA TRBD1 TRBV28
CASSSGQPNTGELFF NA TRBD1 TRBV5-1
CASSQRLGGALSVQPQHF NA NA TRBV28
CASSLTGSGANVLTF NA NA TRBV5-1
CASSPATTGYQETQYF NA NA TRBV18
CASADSHYEQYF NA NA TRBV7-9
CASSVEPTGEQYF NA NA TRBV9
CASSSGKGNEQYF NA NA TRBV5-1
CASSLWGLEGGSSGANVLTF NA TRBD2 TRBV27
CASSLWGLASIAKNIQYF NA TRBD2 TRBV28
CASRYSPTDTQYF once NA TRBV27
CASSSGTSPQTGEKLFF NA NA TRBV28
CASSSWTGVIGELFF NA TRBD1 TRBV6-1
CASARDRVDEQYF NA TRBD1 TRBV10-3
CASSVGSFSYEQYF NA NA TRBV9
CASSNAGTQYF NA NA TRBV6-5
CASSITSINQPQHF NA NA TRBV19